This paragraph reports one T cell receptor (beta chain). What it recognizes is unknown. This sample stems from a study of regulatory and conventional T cells in RAG deficiency. The sorted regulatory T cells were CD4+, CD25-high and CD127-low, with genomic DNA sequenced. Overall study results and limits: In Omenn syndrome, Treg and Tconv repertoires overlapped >85%. Compared with controls, unique Treg TCR beta sequences dropped roughly 100-fold in Omenn syndrome and CID/AS.

Using immunoSEQ multiplex PCR, the repertoire was profiled, and TCRdb retains in-frame clones only, with some absent. This sample has tens of thousands of clones, with about 90% found just once. The same specimen was also included in a second study, on regulatory T cells. That source adds: The PCR used 52 TRBV and 13 TRBJ primers.

The source of this sequence is a human donor in good health. Material: Tregs sorted from blood.

The CDR3 sequence: CASSMRDAFYGYTF. CDR3 sequence (DNA): TGTGCCAGTAGTATGCGGGACGCCTTCTATGGCTACACCTTC. V gene TRBV19 combines with J gene TRBJ1-2; D is perhaps TRBD1 (5 bases). V shed 3 bases and J shed 4 bases, with 12 bases lying between them. CDR1 and CDR2 (germline): LNHDA, SQIVND (reference sequence). The CDR3 contains 14 residues.